The present T cell receptor (beta chain) was sequenced within a study of OX40 agonist ivuxolimab in advanced cancers. The data were produced by immunoSEQ multiplex PCR, yet TCRdb's version contains in-frame clones alone and is incomplete. There are about 120,000 clones in the sample; about 92% occur only once, and about 0.3% lies in the top ten. Only a few counts were recorded for this clone. The V end lost 3 bases, the J end lost 0 bases, and 1 base lay between the germline ends. Germline lookup yields CDR1 SNHLY and CDR2 FYNNEI. This CDR3 region has 12 residues. The rearrangement joins TRBV2 to TRBJ2-3; D is unclear. This material consisted of CD4+ or CD8+ T cells sorted from blood, taken in a trial of the OX40 agonist ivuxolimab. The receptor was isolated from an adult with an advanced solid tumor such as melanoma, head and neck, liver or kidney cancer. Here the CDR3 reads CASSDSTDTQYF. The CDR3 nucleotides read TGTGCCAGCAGTGATAGCACAGATACGCAGTATTTT.